The TCR beta chain under discussion was sequenced for a study of blood T cell repertoires in COVID-19. On the study more broadly: The study drew acute and convalescent COVID-19 samples from the United States, Italy and Spain. T cells, B-cell-depleted T cells, or PBMCs provided the cDNA or gDNA that served as material.

Methods used by the authors: From reference gene primer amplification, estimates of nucleated cell counts were derived. The repertoire was sequenced with immunoSEQ multiplex PCR; TCRdb's copy has only in-frame clones and lacks some. The DNA was the basis for D and trimming; V, J and clone size are from that table. The sample records over 75,000 clones, about three quarters being singletons. This clone occurred once. The germline CDR1 and CDR2 sequences are MNHEY and SVGEGT. CDR3 size: 12 residues. V lost 1 base and J lost 11, with 11 bases in between. The sequence was collected from a man aged 45-65 years who had recovered from COVID-19. This sequence joins TRBV6-2 or TRBV6-3 and TRBJ1-2; D is uncertain. What was sequenced was peripheral blood. The CDR3 DNA follows: TGTGCCAGCAGTTACTACGAGGGCCGTTACACCTTC. Amino acid sequence: CASSYYEGRYTF.